The 32 T cell receptor beta chains presented below share a single source sample, sequenced in a study of molecular identifiers for immune sequencing clone quantification. TCRdb reprocessed the PCR reads via MiXCR and lists one record per CDR3 protein. The profile shows hundreds of thousands of distinct CDR3 sequences, 15% to 20% of them singletons. The specimen was naive CD8+ T cells from blood, with Jurkat cell RNA spiked in. Subset in this sample: FACS-sorted CD8+CD4-CCR7+CD45RA+ naive T cells. These receptors all stem from a human donor in good health. Some libraries in this study had Jurkat cell RNA spiked in.

Ten or more counts support this clonotype. The J gene is TRBJ2-3, the V gene TRBV6-2 or TRBV6-3; a weak D match, TRBD1 (5 bases). Trimming took 0 bases from V and 2 from J, leaving 6 bases between them. Germline lookup yields CDR1 MNHEY and CDR2 SVGEGT. This CDR3 spans 14 amino acids. DNA for the CDR3: TGTGCCAGCAGTTACTCGACAGACACAGATACGCAGTATTTT. This codes for CASSYSTDTDTQYF.

In this sample, this clonotype turned up a few times. The V call is TRBV6-5, the J call TRBJ2-7; the D gene is possibly TRBD2 (6 bases). Germline values: CDR1 MNHEY, CDR2 SVGAGI. The V end lost 0 bases, the J end lost 0 bases, and 12 bases lay between the germline ends. This CDR3 has 16 amino acids. This chain's CDR3 is CASSYSKLAISYEQYF. As DNA, the CDR3 is TGTGCCAGCAGTTACTCGAAACTAGCCATCTCCTACGAGCAGTACTTC.

In this sample, this clonotype turned up many times. This chain links TRBV6-2 or TRBV6-3 with TRBJ1-5; the D gene is possibly TRBD1 (5 bases). The length of the CDR3 is 14 residues. Germline-derived CDR1 and CDR2 are MNHEY and SVGEGT. The V end lost 6 bases, the J end lost 3 bases, and 12 bases lay between the germline ends. Here the CDR3 DNA reads TGTGCCAGCAGACCAGACAGCCACAATCAGCCCCAGCATTTT. Its translation: CASRPDSHNQPQHF.

As for this clonotype: This could be a read error, since a much larger clone is one nucleotide away. This chain connects TRBV4-1 to TRBJ1-2; possible D gene TRBD1, 5 bases. Germline-derived CDR1 and CDR2 are MGHRA and YSYEKL. CDR3 length equals 15 residues. CDR3 nucleotides: TGCGCCAGCAGCCAAGATGGGGGTTCGGTTAATGGCTACGCCTTC. Translating it yields CASSQDGGSVNGYAF.

This clonotype was observed at least ten times. V and J are TRBV4-3 and TRBJ1-1; TRBD1 is a possible D gene (5 bases). The CDR3 covers 15 residues. CDR1 and CDR2 (germline): LGHNA, YSLEER. Trimming took 4 bases from V and 6 from J, leaving 18 bases between them. This chain's CDR3 is CASSLWRNGGAEAFF. CDR3 coding DNA: TGCGCCAGCAGCCTTTGGAGGAACGGGGGGGCTGAAGCTTTCTTT.

This clonotype was recorded many times. The rearrangement joins TRBV5-6 to TRBJ2-7; D is ambiguous. Trimming took 0 bases from V and 5 from J, leaving 6 bases between them. CDR3 length: 12 residues. Per the germline V gene, CDR1 is SGHDT and CDR2 is YYEEEE. This CDR3 is CASSLATNEQYF. CDR3 DNA sequence: TGTGCCAGCAGCTTGGCGACAAACGAGCAGTACTTC.

This clonotype has at least ten counts. The genes are TRBV29-1 and TRBJ2-5; perhaps TRBD1 as D (6 bases). The CDR3 loop spans 13 amino acids. Trimming stripped 3 bases from V and 4 bases from J, with 12 bases between. CDR1 and CDR2 (germline): SQVTM, ANQGSEA. Here the CDR3 reads CSVEWGLGETQYF. The CDR3 nucleotides are TGCAGCGTTGAGTGGGGGCTGGGAGAGACCCAGTACTTC.

This clonotype was counted ten times or more. The rearrangement uses TRBV10-3 and TRBJ2-7, with D perhaps being TRBD1 or TRBD2 (5 bases each). CDR1 is ENHRY, CDR2 SYGVKD, per germline. The CDR3 is 13 amino acids. The V and J ends lost 3 bases and 6 bases respectively, with 12 bases between them. Here the CDR3 DNA reads TGTGCCATCAGTGATCGGGACCCGGCCGAGCAGTACTTC. Protein: CAISDRDPAEQYF.

At least ten counts were recorded for this clonotype. The chain recombines TRBV27 with TRBJ1-1; D remains unclear. The germline V and J ends were trimmed by 6 bases and 9 bases, with 17 bases remaining between them. The CDR3 runs 13 residues. The germline V gene has CDR1 MNHEY and CDR2 SMNVEV (reference sequence). This CDR3 reads CASSPTEHEQAFF. The CDR3 bases are TGTGCCAGCAGCCCGACCGAACATGAGCAAGCTTTCTTT.

Remarks on this clonotype: A much larger clonotype is one base distant, so this may be a read error. This chain uses TRBV12-3 or TRBV12-4 with TRBJ2-5, with 10 bases lining up with TRBD2. Trimming removed 5 bases from V and 9 bases from J; junction bases left unmatched: 18. This CDR3 is 17 amino acids long. The DNA of the CDR3 is TGTGCCAGCAGTCCGGGGGCTAGCGGGAGTTCATGGGGAGCCCAGTACTTC. Translation: CASSPGASGSSWGAQYF.

To note about this clonotype: A much larger clone lies one base from this, so it may be a read error. As the CDR3 is not closed by the conserved phenylalanine or tryptophan, this likely results from a read error. The CDR3, as DNA: TGTGCCAGCAGCGCCATAGGTCATAGCTCCTACAATGAGCAGTTCGTC. Encoded protein: CASSAIGHSSYNEQFV. The genes are TRBV9 and TRBJ2-1; D gene uncertain. Germline CDR1 is SGDLS and CDR2 is YYNGEE. The CDR3 runs 16 residues. The germline V and J ends were trimmed by 3 bases and 0 bases, with 13 bases remaining between them.

A few counts support this clonotype. The chain has TRBV20-1 and TRBJ1-5, with D perhaps matching TRBD1 (5 bases). Germline CDR1 reads DFQATT; CDR2 reads SNEGSKA (reference sequence). CDR3 size: 17 residues. Trimming pared 6 bases from V and 0 bases from J, leaving 21 bases between. The CDR3 coding sequence is TGCAGTGCCCTCCCGGGGGGGGGGGAAAATAGCAATCAGCCCCAGCATTTT. The encoded protein is CSALPGGGENSNQPQHF.

The table lists this clonotype with many counts. The rearrangement links TRBV12-5 to TRBJ2-7, with TRBD1 identical over 8 bases. Losses at the gene ends were 4 bases for V and 0 bases for J; bases not matched to a gene: 8. Germline loops: CDR1 LGHNT, CDR2 FRNRAP. CDR3 length: 16 amino acids. Here the CDR3 reads CASGWEQGGSSYEQYF. The CDR3 nucleotides are TGTGCTAGTGGTTGGGAACAGGGGGGCAGCTCCTACGAGCAGTACTTC.

The sample holds a few counts of this clonotype. A much larger clone differs from this one at a single base, so this may be a read error. The rearrangement uses TRBV4-1 and TRBJ1-1; the match to TRBD1 covers 9 bases. The CDR3 contains 14 residues. CDR1 MGHRA and CDR2 YSYEKL come from the germline V gene. The CDR3: CAGSQGDRVTEAFF. In DNA form, the CDR3 reads TGCGCCGGCAGCCAAGGGGACAGGGTAACTGAAGCTTTCTTT.

V and J are TRBV19 and TRBJ2-3; tentative D call: TRBD2 (5 bases). Trimming removed 3 bases from V and 4 bases from J, with 14 bases in between. Germline V lookup: CDR1 LNHDA, CDR2 SQIVND (reference sequence). CDR3 size: 15 residues. The chain's CDR3 is CASSMPQDWSDTQYF. Here the CDR3 DNA reads TGTGCCAGTAGTATGCCCCAGGACTGGTCAGATACGCAGTATTTT. The full variable domain, in which reference TRBV19 and TRBJ2-3 provide the parts outside the CDR3, is DGGITQSPKYLFRKEGQNVTLSCEQNLNHDAMYWYRQDPGQGLRLIYYSQIVNDFQKGDIAEGYSVSREKKESFPLTVTSAQKNPTAFYLCASSMPQDWSDTQYFGPGTRLTVL.

This clonotype was counted ten times or more. This sequence joins TRBV3-1 and TRBJ1-3; no clear D. There are 13 residues in the CDR3. Trimming pared 5 bases from V and 4 bases from J, leaving 9 bases between. Germline V gives CDR1 LGHDT, CDR2 YNNKEL (reference sequence). For the CDR3, the DNA is TGTGCCAGCAGCACGGCGGGCGGAAACACCATATATTTT. It translates to CASSTAGGNTIYF.

The chain is built from TRBV14 and TRBJ2-3; D is possibly TRBD1 or TRBD2 (5 bases each). Germline values: CDR1 SGHDN, CDR2 FVKESK. The V and J ends lost 5 bases and 6 bases respectively, with 18 bases between them. The CDR3 runs 15 residues. The CDR3 nucleotides read TGTGCCAGCAGCGAGTGGGACCCTGGGTCGGATACGCAGTATTTT. It codes for CASSEWDPGSDTQYF.

This clonotype was counted at least ten times. The chain recombines TRBV5-1 with TRBJ2-7; D is ambiguous. Trimming stripped 2 bases from V and 5 bases from J, with 5 bases between. The CDR3 is 11 residues long. Germline V gene sequence: CDR1 SGHRS, CDR2 YFSETQ. The CDR3 DNA follows: TGCGCCAGCAGCTTTAACCACGAGCAGTACTTC. It is translated as CASSFNHEQYF.

The chain carries TRBV4-3 and TRBJ1-2; D not resolved. The CDR3 contains 13 residues. Trimming pared 1 base from V and 4 bases from J, leaving 7 bases between. The germline gives CDR1 LGHNA, CDR2 YSLEER. This CDR3 is CASSQGGPYGYTF. Written as DNA, the CDR3 is TGCGCCAGCAGCCAAGGAGGCCCCTATGGCTACACCTTC.

This clonotype was counted many times. V gene TRBV7-9 combines with J gene TRBJ2-7; 11 bases are shared with TRBD1. The CDR3 extends over 17 amino acids. The V gene's germline CDR1 is SEHNR and CDR2 FQNEAQ (reference sequence). V shed 4 bases, J shed 2 bases, and the junction held 10 bases outside the gene matches. The CDR3, as DNA: TGTGCCAGCAGCTCAACTACCGGGACAGGGGGTACCTACGAGCAGTACTTC. Protein sequence: CASSSTTGTGGTYEQYF.

There are many counts of this clonotype. In nucleotides, the CDR3 is TGCAGTGCTAGCTGGGGCACTGAAGCTTTCTTT. Translation: CSASWGTEAFF. The genes are TRBV20-1 and TRBJ1-1; the D is unclear. The CDR3 length is 11 residues. V was pared by 3 bases and J by 4 bases, with 6 bases between. Germline V lookup: CDR1 DFQATT, CDR2 SNEGSKA (reference sequence).

In this sample, this clonotype turned up many times. The rearrangement links TRBV7-9 to TRBJ2-7, with TRBD2 as a possible D gene (5 bases). The CDR3 is 15 amino acids. Germline loops: CDR1 SEHNR, CDR2 FQNEAQ (reference sequence). V was trimmed by 5 bases and J by 3 bases, leaving 17 bases between them. This CDR3 reads CASSPHDSGFYEQYF. The CDR3 DNA reads as TGTGCCAGCAGCCCGCACGACTCGGGGTTCTACGAGCAGTACTTC.

This clonotype was picked up one time. This may be a read error, as it is one base from a much larger clone. The chain links TRBV11-2 to TRBJ2-3; possibly TRBD1 or TRBD2 for D (6 bases each). Germline V lookup: CDR1 SGHAT, CDR2 FQNNGV. Trimming stripped 6 bases from V and 9 bases from J, with 28 bases between. There are 17 residues in the CDR3. CDR3 DNA sequence: TGTGCCAGCAGAGGCAATTGGGGGGACACAGAGATCGGGACGCAGTATTTT. Protein: CASRGNWGDTEIGTQYF.

The table lists this clonotype with many counts. V gene TRBV7-2 combines with J gene TRBJ2-7; TRBD2 might be the D (6 bases). The CDR3 is 14 amino acids. The germline V gene encodes CDR1 SGHTA and CDR2 FQGNSA. The ends were cut back, 1 base at V and 3 bases at J, with 10 bases in the middle. Here the CDR3 reads CASSLETGDYEQYF. In nucleotides, the CDR3 is TGTGCCAGCAGCTTAGAGACGGGAGACTACGAGCAGTACTTC.

This clonotype was counted many times. The chain combines TRBV9 with TRBJ1-6; D gene ambiguous. Per the germline V gene, CDR1 is SGDLS and CDR2 is YYNGEE. The V and J ends lost 4 bases and 10 bases respectively, with 9 bases between them. This CDR3 has 12 residues. DNA of the CDR3: TGTGCCAGCAGCCCATCGGACTCACCCCTCCACTTT. Translating it yields CASSPSDSPLHF.

There are a few counts of this clonotype. The rearrangement joins TRBV11-3 to TRBJ2-2, with 8 bases identical to TRBD2. Germline V CDR1 and CDR2: SGHNT, YENEEA. Trimming at V came to 4 bases and at J to 3 bases, leaving 7 bases not matched to a gene. The CDR3 extends over 16 amino acids. The CDR3, as DNA: TGTGCCAGCAGCTGGAGCGGGGGAGAGTACACCGGGGAGCTGTTTTTT. Residues: CASSWSGGEYTGELFF.

This clonotype appeared many times. The chain combines TRBV21-1 with TRBJ2-5; the table's D call of TRBD1 was not tested on the DNA. TRBV21-1 is marked as a pseudogene. This CDR3 is built from 14 residues. CDR3 amino acids: CASSKGDNQETQYF. The CDR3 coding sequence is TGTGCCAGCAGCAAAGGGGACAACCAAGAGACCCAGTACTTC.

The chain recombines TRBV7-6 with TRBJ2-7; 8 nucleotides line up with TRBD2. V gave up 0 bases and J gave up 4 bases; unmatched junction bases: 8. The germline gives CDR1 SGHVS, CDR2 FNYEAQ. CDR3 length: 16 residues. CDR3 nucleotides: TGTGCCAGCAGCTTAGCGCTGCAAGCGGGAGTATACGAGCAGTACTTC. Encoded protein: CASSLALQAGVYEQYF.

To note about this clonotype: This may stem from a read error, because a much larger clone lies one nucleotide away. V gene TRBV6-5 combines with J gene TRBJ2-7, with TRBD1 matching over 8 bases. CDR1 is MNHEY, CDR2 SVGAGI, per germline. The CDR3 contains 15 residues. The CDR3 nucleotides read TGTGCCAGCAGGAAGACAGGGGAGGCATCCTACGAGCAGCACTTC. It yields the protein CASRKTGEASYEQHF.

The chain employs TRBV4-2 and TRBJ2-3; 12 bases line up with TRBD2. This CDR3 has 19 residues. The V gene's germline CDR1 is LGHNA and CDR2 YNFKEQ. J lost 6 bases, V lost 0 bases, and 13 bases had no gene match. The CDR3 loop is CASSQEEPSSGRAADTQYF. CDR3 in DNA: TGTGCCAGCAGCCAAGAGGAGCCGTCTAGCGGGAGGGCCGCGGATACGCAGTATTTT.

This clonotype was seen ten or more times. The chain joins TRBV12-3 or TRBV12-4 to TRBJ2-3; D is undetermined. The CDR3 is 11 amino acids. V was pared by 5 bases and J by 6 bases, with 6 bases between. In DNA, the CDR3 is TGTGCCAGCAGTCTTTCGGATACGCAGTATTTT. Translated, it gives CASSLSDTQYF.

The genes are TRBV7-2 and TRBJ2-7, with a weak D call TRBD2 (7 bases). This CDR3 has 16 amino acids. The V end lost 5 bases, the J end lost 7 bases, and 24 bases lay between the germline ends. Per germline, CDR1 SGHTA and CDR2 FQGNSA. This CDR3 is CASSNGGRGDRGEQYF. Written as DNA, the CDR3 is TGTGCCAGCAGCAACGGAGGGAGGGGGGACCGGGGGGAGCAGTACTTC.